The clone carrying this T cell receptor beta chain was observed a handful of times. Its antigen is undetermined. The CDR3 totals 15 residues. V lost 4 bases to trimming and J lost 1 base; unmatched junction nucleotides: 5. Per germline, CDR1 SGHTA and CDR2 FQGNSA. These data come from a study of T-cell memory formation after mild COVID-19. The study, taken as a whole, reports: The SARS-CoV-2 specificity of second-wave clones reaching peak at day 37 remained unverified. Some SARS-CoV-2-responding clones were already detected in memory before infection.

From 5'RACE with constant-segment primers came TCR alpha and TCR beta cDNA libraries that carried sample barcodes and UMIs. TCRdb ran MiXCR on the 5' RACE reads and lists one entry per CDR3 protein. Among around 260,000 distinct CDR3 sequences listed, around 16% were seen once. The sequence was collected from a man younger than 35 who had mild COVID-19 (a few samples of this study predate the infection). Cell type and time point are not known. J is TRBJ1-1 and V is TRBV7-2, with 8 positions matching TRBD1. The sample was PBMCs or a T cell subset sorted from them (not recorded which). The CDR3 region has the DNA TGTGCCAGCAGCTACAGGGGACAGGCGAACACTGAAGCTTTCTTT. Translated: CASSYRGQANTEAFF.